This TCR beta chain was identified during a study of breast tumors, draining lymph nodes, adjacent tissues. This clonotype was counted at least ten times. Its cognate antigen is unknown. Findings and caveats of the study: Luminal-like breast cancer showed significantly higher tumor–nontumor repertoire similarity than basal-like. Tumor repertoires ranked between lymph nodes and nontumor tissue in diversity, with V and J gene preferences.

MiXCR, applied by TCRdb to the multiplex PCR reads, yields one record per CDR3 protein. The sample shows about 140,000 distinct CDR3 sequences, 20% to 25% of them seen only once. The lymph nodes were axillary draining lymph nodes from breast cancer patients. CDR1 is SQVTM and CDR2 is ANQGSEA in the germline V gene. CDR3 length: 14 residues. V was pared by 5 bases and J by 3 bases, with 2 bases of the junction left unmatched. V usage is TRBV29-1 and J usage is TRBJ2-1; 12 bases agree with TRBD2. This TCR was sampled from a female donor with breast cancer. Some clones in this sample may be carry-over from other donors' samples. Source material: axillary lymph node tissue. This chain's CDR3 is CSVMGLAGYNEQFF. The CDR3 DNA follows: TGCAGCGTTATGGGACTAGCGGGCTACAATGAGCAGTTCTTC.